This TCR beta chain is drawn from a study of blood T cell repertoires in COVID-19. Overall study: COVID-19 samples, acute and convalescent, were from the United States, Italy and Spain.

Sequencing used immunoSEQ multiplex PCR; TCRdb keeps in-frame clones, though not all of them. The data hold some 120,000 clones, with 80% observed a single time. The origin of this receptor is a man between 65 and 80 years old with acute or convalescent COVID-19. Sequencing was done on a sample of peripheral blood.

The CDR3 region is CASSQDWAGGPYNEQFF. The CDR3 nucleotides read TGTGCCAGCAGCCAAGATTGGGCAGGGGGCCCCTACAATGAGCAGTTCTTC. The V gene is TRBV4-2, the J gene TRBJ2-1; 8 bases align to TRBD1. V was clipped by 0 bases and J by 2 bases; unmatched bases: 6. CDR3 length: 17 residues. Germline lookup yields CDR1 LGHNA and CDR2 YNFKEQ.